The 26 T cell receptor beta chains below come from one sample, sequenced in a study of blood T cell repertoires in COVID-19. The assay was immunoSEQ multiplex PCR, and TCRdb's table has in-frame clones only and misses some. The repertoire consists of around 200,000 clones, with 80% to 90% occurring once and the leading ten covering under 15%. The sequenced material came from peripheral blood. These receptors were obtained from a man younger than 45 with active or convalescent COVID-19.

The chain couples TRBV5-1 to TRBJ1-5; 9 bases align to TRBD1. There are 15 residues in the CDR3. Germline V gene data show CDR1 as SGHRS and CDR2 as YFSETQ. After removal of 3 bases from V and 8 bases from J, the junction contained 9 bases not matched to a gene. The CDR3 DNA is TGCGCCAGCAGCTCGGGACAGGGCCCCTATGAGCCCCAGCATTTT. Its translation is CASSSGQGPYEPQHF.

The chain employs TRBV19 and TRBJ2-7, with D possibly TRBD1 on 6 matching bases. With 0 bases removed from V and 3 bases from J, the gap between germline ends came to 12 bases. Per the germline V gene, CDR1 is LNHDA and CDR2 is SQIVND (reference sequence). This CDR3 is built from 15 residues. The DNA of the CDR3 is TGTGCCAGTAGTATAGATGGGGACATGGGCTACGAGCAGTACTTC. This codes for CASSIDGDMGYEQYF.

The chain recombines TRBV7-2 with TRBJ2-5; 11 positions match TRBD2. The CDR3 is 18 amino acids. The V segment lost 5 bases and the J segment 4 bases; nucleotides outside the gene matches: 15. Germline V lookup: CDR1 SGHTA, CDR2 FQGNSA. DNA for the CDR3: TGTGCCAGCAGCACCGGGGGGACTAGCGGTAACCCGCGAGAGACCCAGTACTTC. It yields the protein CASSTGGTSGNPRETQYF.

The V call is TRBV7-2, the J call TRBJ2-7, with 7 bases lining up with TRBD2. The V gene's germline CDR1 is SGHTA and CDR2 FQGNSA. V lost 4 bases, J lost 0 bases, and 9 bases stayed unmatched. The CDR3 runs to 16 residues. Here the CDR3 DNA reads TGTGCCAGCAGCTGGGTAGCTAGCGGAATCTCCTACGAGCAGTACTTC. Translated, it gives CASSWVASGISYEQYF.

J is TRBJ2-1 and V is TRBV7-2, with TRBD2 matching 10 bases. The V segment lost 5 bases and the J segment 12 bases; nucleotides outside the gene matches: 7. Looked up from germline, CDR1 is SGHTA and CDR2 is FQGNSA. The CDR3 has 13 residues. The CDR3 reads CASSPPLAGVQFF. In nucleotides, the CDR3 is TGTGCCAGCAGCCCCCCCCTAGCGGGAGTGCAGTTCTTC.

Only a few counts were recorded for this clone. The chain joins TRBV2 to TRBJ2-1, with 11 bases matching TRBD2. This CDR3 has 14 amino acids. The V and J ends lost 9 bases and 5 bases, in that order; junction bases with no gene match: 6. The germline V gene encodes CDR1 SNHLY and CDR2 FYNNEI. This CDR3 is CASRTSGLHNEQFF. CDR3 nucleotides: TGTGCCAGTCGGACTAGCGGGCTCCACAATGAGCAGTTCTTC.

This clone was detected only a few times. The gene calls are TRBV2 and TRBJ1-2, with D tentatively TRBD1 (5 bases). V lost 7 bases to trimming and J lost 4 bases, with 10 bases between them. The CDR3 has 12 residues. From germline, CDR1 is SNHLY and CDR2 FYNNEI. The CDR3 DNA sequence: TGTGCCAGCAATCGGGGACTCTATGGCTACACCTTC. The encoded protein is CASNRGLYGYTF.

This chain joins TRBV10-1 and TRBJ1-3; D remains ambiguous. Trimming took off 8 bases at V and 4 bases at J, with 12 bases between the two ends. The CDR3 is made up of 13 amino acids. Germline CDR1 reads WNHNN; CDR2 reads SYGVQD (reference sequence). CDR3 sequence reads: CASLRFWGNTIYF. Written as DNA, the CDR3 is TGCGCCAGCCTGAGGTTTTGGGGAAACACCATATATTTT.

The chain uses TRBV6-5 and TRBJ2-3, with 7 bases lining up with TRBD1. Germline V CDR1 and CDR2: MNHEY, SVGAGI. This CDR3 is 14 amino acids long. Losses at the gene ends were 4 bases for V and 1 base for J; bases not matched to a gene: 2. CDR3 residues: CASSWDSRTDTQYF. DNA of the CDR3: TGTGCCAGCAGTTGGGACAGCCGCACAGATACGCAGTATTTT.

This rearrangement joins TRBV18 to TRBJ2-3; 12 nucleotides align to TRBD2. The length of the CDR3 is 17 residues. The germline gives CDR1 KGHSH, CDR2 LQKENI. J was trimmed by 0 bases and V by 0 bases; bases with no gene match: 1. This CDR3 is CASSPPGLAGSTDTQYF. DNA of the CDR3: TGTGCCAGCTCACCACCGGGACTAGCGGGTAGCACAGATACGCAGTATTTT.

The genes are TRBV14 and TRBJ2-1; weak D call: TRBD2 (6 bases). Germline-derived CDR1 and CDR2 are SGHDN and FVKESK. V lost 2 bases, J lost 9 bases, and 11 bases lay in between. This CDR3 has 13 amino acids. CDR3 nucleotide sequence: TGTGCCAGCAGCCAACTGACTAGGCCTGAGCAGTTCTTC. The encoded protein is CASSQLTRPEQFF. The full variable domain, in which reference TRBV14 and TRBJ2-1 provide the parts outside the CDR3, is EAGVTQFPSHSVIEKGQTVTLRCDPISGHDNLYWYRRVMGKEIKFLLHFVKESKQDESGMPNNRFLAERTGGTYSTLKVQPAELEDSGVYFCASSQLTRPEQFFGPGTRLTVL.

The chain uses TRBV7-2 and TRBJ2-3; D gene ambiguous. The CDR3 totals 14 residues. Trimming cost V 6 bases and J 0 bases, with 10 bases left between them. Per the germline V gene, CDR1 is SGHTA and CDR2 is FQGNSA. The CDR3 spells CASSSGRSTDTQYF. CDR3 sequence (DNA): TGTGCCAGCAGTTCAGGCAGGAGCACAGATACGCAGTATTTT.

The rearrangement uses TRBV19 and TRBJ2-7; TRBD1 aligns across 7 bases. V lost 5 bases to trimming and J lost 5 bases; unmatched junction nucleotides: 9. The germline V gene encodes CDR1 LNHDA and CDR2 SQIVND (reference sequence). The CDR3 runs 14 residues. The CDR3 here is CASSPRQGIDEQYV. CDR3 nucleotides: TGTGCCAGTAGTCCTCGACAGGGAATCGACGAGCAGTACGTC.

This chain connects TRBV10-3 to TRBJ1-2, with 7 bases lining up with TRBD1. The CDR3 covers 14 residues. V was clipped by 3 bases and J by 1 base; unmatched bases: 2. The germline V gene has CDR1 ENHRY and CDR2 SYGVKD. The CDR3 is CAISDGQVNYGYTF. The DNA of the CDR3 is TGTGCCATCAGTGACGGACAGGTTAACTATGGCTACACCTTC.

The chain couples TRBV11-2 to TRBJ2-7; TRBD2 aligns across 13 bases. There are 16 residues in the CDR3. The ends lost 5 bases at V and 3 bases at J; junction bases unmatched: 7. The germline CDR1 and CDR2 sequences are SGHAT and FQNNGV. CDR3 nucleotide sequence: TGTGCCAGCAGCCCTTGGACTAGCGGGAGCGTCTACGAGCAGTACTTC. Its translation is CASSPWTSGSVYEQYF.

The rearrangement links TRBV7-3 to TRBJ1-1; possibly TRBD1 for D (5 bases). Germline CDR1 and CDR2: SGHTA and FQGTGA. Trimming cost V 3 bases and J 4 bases, with 12 bases left between them. The CDR3 is 14 residues long. CDR3 sequence: CASSLSGESTEAFF. DNA for the CDR3: TGTGCCAGCAGCTTGTCGGGGGAGAGCACTGAAGCTTTCTTT.

The chain couples TRBV19 to TRBJ2-3, with 14 bases lining up with TRBD2. Germline lookup yields CDR1 LNHDA and CDR2 SQIVND (reference sequence). This CDR3 is 19 amino acids long. Trimming removed 5 bases from V and 2 bases from J; junction bases left unmatched: 12. The CDR3 DNA reads TGTGCCAGTAGTGTCGAGACTAGCGGGAGGGAGGGTCCCACAGATACGCAGTATTTT. Translating it yields CASSVETSGREGPTDTQYF.

This clone was seen only once. The rearrangement joins TRBV12-5 to TRBJ2-2; D gene unclear. V lost 6 bases and J lost 7, with 12 bases in between. The CDR3 covers 13 residues. CDR1 is LGHNT and CDR2 is FRNRAP in the germline V gene. The CDR3 loop is CASGPRLSGELFF. The CDR3, as DNA: TGTGCTAGTGGCCCCCGTCTCAGCGGGGAGCTGTTTTTT.

This clone was counted only a few times. The chain joins TRBV28 to TRBJ1-2, with 7 bases identical to TRBD1. From germline, CDR1 is MDHEN and CDR2 SYDVKM. After removal of 3 bases from V and 5 bases from J, the junction contained 9 bases not matched to a gene. The CDR3 is 15 residues long. The CDR3 here is CASSFKDRWGYGYTF. DNA of the CDR3: TGTGCCAGCAGTTTCAAGGACAGGTGGGGTTATGGCTACACCTTC.

About this clone itself: Within the sample, other DNA sequences also encode this same CDR3. The gene calls are TRBV3-1 (or the pseudogene TRBV3-2) and TRBJ1-1, with TRBD1 as a possible D gene (5 bases). Trimming took 0 bases from V and 4 from J, leaving 9 bases between them. Per the germline V gene, CDR1 is LGHDT and CDR2 is YNNKEL (reference sequence). CDR3 size: 14 residues. Written as DNA, the CDR3 is TGTGCCAGCAGCCAAGATGACGGGGGCACTGAAGCTTTCTTT. Translated: CASSQDDGGTEAFF.

This chain connects TRBV5-1 to TRBJ1-3; D might be TRBD1 (6 bases). V shed 5 bases and J shed 2 bases, with 17 bases lying between them. The CDR3 sequence is 16 residues long. Germline assignment: CDR1 SGHRS and CDR2 YFSETQ. The CDR3 protein is CASRPTMGAAGNTIYF. The CDR3, as DNA: TGCGCCAGCAGGCCGACGATGGGGGCGGCTGGAAACACCATATATTTT.

V is TRBV30 and J is TRBJ2-1; weak D call: TRBD1 (5 bases). Germline CDR1 GTSNPN, CDR2 SVGIG (reference sequence). The V end was cut by 4 bases, the J end by 9 bases, with 19 bases between. The CDR3 is made up of 14 amino acids. The CDR3 reads CAWNFQGTLAEQFF. In nucleotides, the CDR3 is TGTGCCTGGAATTTTCAGGGAACACTTGCTGAGCAGTTCTTC.

J is TRBJ2-3 and V is TRBV10-3, with 9 bases identical to TRBD2. CDR3 length: 17 residues. Per germline, CDR1 ENHRY and CDR2 SYGVKD. The trim removed 5 bases at V and 3 bases at J, leaving 12 bases unmatched. The CDR3: CAISLRQREVGTDTQYF. The CDR3, as DNA: TGTGCCATCAGTCTCCGACAGCGGGAGGTGGGAACAGATACGCAGTATTTT.

The chain combines TRBV29-1 with TRBJ1-3; TRBD1 aligns across 8 bases. The CDR3 runs 13 residues. Germline loops: CDR1 SQVTM, CDR2 ANQGSEA. The V gene end was trimmed by 7 bases and the J gene end by 3 bases; junction bases not matched to a gene: 5. CDR3 DNA: TGCAGCGCCTCTGGACAGGGTGGAAACACCATATATTTT. This sequence encodes CSASGQGGNTIYF.

This chain joins TRBV15 and TRBJ2-5, with TRBD1 matching over 10 bases. There are 14 residues in the CDR3. The V gene end was trimmed by 1 base and the J gene end by 5 bases; junction bases not matched to a gene: 1. Germline V gene sequence: CDR1 LNHNV, CDR2 YYDKDF (reference sequence). This CDR3 reads CATSRGGQGETQYF. The CDR3 DNA follows: TGTGCCACCAGCAGAGGGGGACAGGGGGAGACCCAGTACTTC.

This chain joins TRBV6-1 and TRBJ2-7, with D perhaps matching TRBD2 (5 bases). V dropped 2 bases and J dropped 3 bases, with 11 bases sitting between them. CDR1 is MNHNS and CDR2 is SASEGT in the germline V gene. The CDR3 is 14 residues long. The CDR3 nucleotides are TGTGCCAGCAGTGAATCGGCTAGCAACTACGAGCAGTACGTC. Residues: CASSESASNYEQYV.